This T cell receptor beta chain was documented in a study of blood T cell repertoires in COVID-19. Study-level background: Collection of acute and convalescent COVID-19 samples took place in the United States, Italy and Spain. PBMCs, B-cell-depleted T cells, or T cells provided the cDNA or gDNA that made up the material.

In the source study's methods: Amplifying reference gene primers gave estimates of nucleated cell counts. The assay was immunoSEQ multiplex PCR, and TCRdb's table has in-frame clones only and misses some. V, J and clone size were drawn from that table, and D and trimming were deduced from the DNA. The table has roughly 59,000 clones, 65% to 85% seen once. Germline loops: CDR1 SGHTA, CDR2 FQGNSA. The CDR3 covers 14 residues. Trimming took off 6 bases at V and 0 bases at J, with 8 bases between the two ends. The V call is TRBV7-2, the J call TRBJ1-4, with TRBD1 as a possible D gene (5 bases). The sequenced material came from peripheral blood. This TCR was sampled from a woman between 50 and 59 years old with active or convalescent COVID-19. The CDR3: CASSAGPTNEKLFF. In DNA, the CDR3 is TGTGCCAGCAGTGCGGGGCCAACTAATGAAAAACTGTTTTTT.